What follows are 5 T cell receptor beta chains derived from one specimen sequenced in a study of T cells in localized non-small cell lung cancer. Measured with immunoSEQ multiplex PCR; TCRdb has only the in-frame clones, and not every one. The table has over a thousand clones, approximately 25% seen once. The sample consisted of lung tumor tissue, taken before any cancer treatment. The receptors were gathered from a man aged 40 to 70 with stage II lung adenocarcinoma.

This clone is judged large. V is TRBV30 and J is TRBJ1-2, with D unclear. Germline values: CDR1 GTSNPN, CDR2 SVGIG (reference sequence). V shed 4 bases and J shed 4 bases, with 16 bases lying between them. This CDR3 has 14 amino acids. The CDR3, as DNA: TGTGCCTGGACCCCTTTCGTGGATAGCTATGGCTACACCTTC. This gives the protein CAWTPFVDSYGYTF.

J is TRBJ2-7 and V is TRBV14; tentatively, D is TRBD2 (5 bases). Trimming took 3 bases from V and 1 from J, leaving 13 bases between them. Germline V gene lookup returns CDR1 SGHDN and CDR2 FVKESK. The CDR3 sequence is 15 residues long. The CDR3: CASSHILRGSYEQYV. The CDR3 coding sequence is TGTGCCAGCAGCCATATACTACGGGGATCCTACGAGCAGTACGTC.

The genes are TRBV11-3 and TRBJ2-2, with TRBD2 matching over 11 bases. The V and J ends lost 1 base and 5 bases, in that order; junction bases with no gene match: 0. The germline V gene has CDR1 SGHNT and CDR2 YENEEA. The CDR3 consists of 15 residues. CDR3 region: CASSLGLAGTGELFF. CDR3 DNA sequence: TGTGCCAGCAGCTTAGGACTAGCGGGGACCGGGGAGCTGTTTTTT.

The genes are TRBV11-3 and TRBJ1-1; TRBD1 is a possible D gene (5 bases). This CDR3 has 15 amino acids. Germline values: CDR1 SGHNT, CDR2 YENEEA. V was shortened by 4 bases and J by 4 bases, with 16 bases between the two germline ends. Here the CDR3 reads CASSSRDVWGTEAFF. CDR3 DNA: TGTGCCAGCAGCTCCCGGGACGTCTGGGGCACTGAAGCTTTCTTT.

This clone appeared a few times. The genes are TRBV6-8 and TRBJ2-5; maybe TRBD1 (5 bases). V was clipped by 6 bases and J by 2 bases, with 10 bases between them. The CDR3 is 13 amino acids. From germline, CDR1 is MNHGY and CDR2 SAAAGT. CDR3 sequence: CASRRQPQETQYF. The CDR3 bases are TGTGCCAGCAGGAGACAGCCACAAGAGACCCAGTACTTC.